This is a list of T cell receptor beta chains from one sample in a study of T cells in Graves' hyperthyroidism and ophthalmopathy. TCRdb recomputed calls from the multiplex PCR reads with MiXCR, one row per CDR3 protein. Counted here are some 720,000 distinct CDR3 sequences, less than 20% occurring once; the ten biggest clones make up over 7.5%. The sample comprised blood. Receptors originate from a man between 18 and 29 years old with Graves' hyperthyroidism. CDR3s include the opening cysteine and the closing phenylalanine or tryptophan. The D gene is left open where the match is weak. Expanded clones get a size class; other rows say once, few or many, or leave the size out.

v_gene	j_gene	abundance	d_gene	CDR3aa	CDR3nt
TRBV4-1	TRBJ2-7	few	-	CASSQDEQADYEQYF	TGCGCCAGCAGCCAAGATGAACAGGCGGACTACGAGCAGTACTTC
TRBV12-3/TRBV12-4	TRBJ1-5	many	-	CASSLRQAPNQPQHF	TGTGCCAGCAGTTTAAGGCAGGCTCCCAATCAGCCCCAGCATTTT
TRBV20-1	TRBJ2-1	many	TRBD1	CSARITGATNYNEQFF	TGCAGTGCTAGAATAACAGGGGCAACTAACTACAATGAGCAGTTCTTC
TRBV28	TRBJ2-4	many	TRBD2	CASSYPGGLAKNIQYF	TGTGCCAGCAGTTATCCCGGGGGGTTAGCCAAAAACATTCAGTACTTC
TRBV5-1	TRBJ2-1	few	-	CASRDWGSYNEQFF	TGCGCCAGCAGGGACTGGGGCTCCTACAATGAGCAGTTCTTC
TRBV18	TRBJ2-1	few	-	CASSAPGRGGNEQFF	TGTGCCAGCTCAGCCCCAGGCAGGGGAGGGAATGAGCAGTTCTTC
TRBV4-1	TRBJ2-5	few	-	CASSQDLAGGETQYF	TGCGCCAGCAGCCAAGATTTGGCGGGCGGGGAGACCCAGTACTTC
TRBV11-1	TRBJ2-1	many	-	CASGEQVGYNEQFF	TGTGCCAGCGGGGAGCAGGTGGGGTACAATGAGCAGTTCTTC
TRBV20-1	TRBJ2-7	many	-	CSARTATGSYEQYF	TGCAGTGCTAGAACGGCTACAGGTTCCTACGAGCAGTACTTC
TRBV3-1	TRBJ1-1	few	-	CASSQVLGQNTEAFF	TGTGCCAGCAGCCAAGTTCTGGGGCAGAACACTGAAGCTTTCTTT
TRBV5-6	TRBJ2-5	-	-	CASSLERLQETQYF	TGTGCCAGCAGCTTGGAACGGCTCCAAGAGACCCAGTACTTC
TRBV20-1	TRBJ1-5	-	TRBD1	CSAGLGTVDNQPQHF	TGCAGTGCGGGGCTCGGGACAGTAGACAATCAGCCCCAGCATTTT